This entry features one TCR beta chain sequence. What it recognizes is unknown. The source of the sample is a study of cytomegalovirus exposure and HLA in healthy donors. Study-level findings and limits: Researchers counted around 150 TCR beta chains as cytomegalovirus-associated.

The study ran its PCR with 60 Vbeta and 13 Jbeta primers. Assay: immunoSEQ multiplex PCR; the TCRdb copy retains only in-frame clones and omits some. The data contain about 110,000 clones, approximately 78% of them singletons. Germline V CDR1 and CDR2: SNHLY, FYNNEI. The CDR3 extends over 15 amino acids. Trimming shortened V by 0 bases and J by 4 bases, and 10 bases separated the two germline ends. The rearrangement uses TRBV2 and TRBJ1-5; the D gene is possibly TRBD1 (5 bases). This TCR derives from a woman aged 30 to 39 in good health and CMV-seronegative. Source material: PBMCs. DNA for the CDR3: TGTGCCAGCAGTGAAGCGAGGGGAGGGAATCAGCCCCAGCATTTT. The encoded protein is CASSEARGGNQPQHF.